These T cell receptor beta chains were read from a single sample in a study of shared clonotypes between healthy human individuals. TCRdb's table, derived via immunoSEQ multiplex PCR, lists solely in-frame clones and lacks some. Counted here are about half a million clones, less than 85% occurring once; the ten biggest clones make up approximately 12%. Material for sequencing was PBMCs. The receptors were sampled from a woman in her thirties or forties in good health. Some clones in this sample may be carry-over from other donors' samples. CDR3s include the opening cysteine and the closing phenylalanine or tryptophan. D genes are given only for firm matches. Not every row has a clone size; where given, it reads once, few, many or a size class.

v_gene: TRBV28
j_gene: TRBJ2-6
d_gene: NA
abundance: NA
CDR3nt: TGTGCCAGCAGTTTGATCCCAGCGCCCAACGTCCTGACTTTC
CDR3aa: CASSLIPAPNVLTF

v_gene: TRBV9
j_gene: TRBJ2-1
d_gene: TRBD2
abundance: NA
CDR3nt: TGTGCCAGCAGCGCCCACATTGAAGCGGGACTCTCCTACAATGAGCAGTTCTTC
CDR3aa: CASSAHIEAGLSYNEQFF

v_gene: TRBV7-3
j_gene: TRBJ1-1
d_gene: NA
abundance: once
CDR3nt: TGTGCCAGCAGCTTAAGCGCAGGGGACACTGAAGCTTTCTTT
CDR3aa: CASSLSAGDTEAFF

v_gene: TRBV15
j_gene: TRBJ2-5
d_gene: NA
abundance: NA
CDR3nt: TGTGCCACCAGCAGAGATGGGGAGGCCCAAGAGACCCAGTACTTC
CDR3aa: CATSRDGEAQETQYF

v_gene: TRBV15
j_gene: TRBJ1-2
d_gene: NA
abundance: many
CDR3nt: TGTGCCACCAGCACCCGGACGGGAGGCTACACCTTC
CDR3aa: CATSTRTGGYTF

v_gene: TRBV28
j_gene: TRBJ2-7
d_gene: TRBD1
abundance: NA
CDR3nt: TGTGCCAGCAGGGCTAACGACAGGGGGTTTCAGTACTTC
CDR3aa: CASRANDRGFQYF

v_gene: TRBV15
j_gene: TRBJ2-3
d_gene: NA
abundance: NA
CDR3nt: TGTGCCACCAGCAGAGAGGTCGTTAGCAGCACAGATACGCAGTATTTT
CDR3aa: CATSREVVSSTDTQYF

v_gene: TRBV4-2
j_gene: TRBJ2-4
d_gene: NA
abundance: NA
CDR3nt: TGTGCCAGCAGCCAAGGGGAGACCAAAAACATTCAGTACTTC
CDR3aa: CASSQGETKNIQYF

v_gene: TRBV5-1
j_gene: TRBJ2-6
d_gene: NA
abundance: NA
CDR3nt: TGCGCCAGCAGGGGTGCCCTCTCTGGGGCCAACGTCCTGACTTTC
CDR3aa: CASRGALSGANVLTF

v_gene: TRBV19
j_gene: TRBJ2-7
d_gene: NA
abundance: NA
CDR3nt: TGTGCCAGTAGTATAGTATTGGGCGCCCACGAGCAGTACTTC
CDR3aa: CASSIVLGAHEQYF